Below, 14 T cell receptor beta chains from the same sample are listed, as sequenced in a study of shared clonotypes between healthy human individuals. Clones were read by immunoSEQ multiplex PCR, and TCRdb kept only the in-frame ones, dropping some. The sample has fewer than 2.5 million clones, roughly 93% seen once; the top ten hold about 0.39%. Input material: naive CD4+ T cells from PBMCs. Specified subset: CD45RA+ positively selected. These receptors came from a man aged 18 to 29 in good health. Some clones in this sample may be carry-over from other donors' samples.

Concerning this clone: Other DNA sequences in this sample translate to the same CDR3. The chain uses TRBV5-1 and TRBJ1-5; D remains ambiguous. CDR1 SGHRS and CDR2 YFSETQ come from the germline V gene. Deletions cut 4 bases from V and 2 bases from J, with 10 bases between. The CDR3 contains 14 residues. The CDR3: CASSLGMGNQPQHF. The CDR3 DNA is TGCGCCAGCAGCCTAGGAATGGGCAATCAGCCCCAGCATTTT.

The chain employs TRBV27 and TRBJ1-3; no clear D gene. The CDR3 extends over 16 amino acids. Germline V gene sequence: CDR1 MNHEY, CDR2 SMNVEV (reference sequence). V lost 2 bases to trimming and J lost 1 base, with 12 bases between them. The CDR3 DNA reads TGTGCCAGCAGTTTACGACCCGCGGGATCTGGAAACACCATATATTTT. It codes for CASSLRPAGSGNTIYF.

The chain is built from TRBV7-3 and TRBJ2-7; 7 bases map to TRBD2. V lost 3 bases and J lost 0; bases outside the gene matches: 8. There are 16 residues in the CDR3. CDR1 and CDR2 (germline): SGHTA, FQGTGA. The chain's CDR3 is CASSFLSGVRSYEQYF. Written as DNA, the CDR3 is TGTGCCAGCAGCTTCTTGAGCGGGGTCCGCTCCTACGAGCAGTACTTC.

The V call is TRBV29-1, the J call TRBJ2-5, with D unclear. The germline V and J ends were trimmed by 4 bases and 1 base, with 4 bases remaining between them. This CDR3 has 11 amino acids. Per the germline V gene, CDR1 is SQVTM and CDR2 is ANQGSEA. The CDR3 sequence: CSVAGQETQYF. As DNA, the CDR3 is TGCAGCGTTGCCGGCCAAGAGACCCAGTACTTC.

V gene TRBV5-4 combines with J gene TRBJ2-7; 7 nucleotides line up with TRBD1. There are 13 residues in the CDR3. The trim removed 3 bases at V and 4 bases at J, leaving 4 bases unmatched. From germline, CDR1 is SGHNT and CDR2 YYREEE (reference sequence). The CDR3 bases are TGTGCCAGCAGCTCGGGACAGCATTACGAGCAGTACTTC. It is translated as CASSSGQHYEQYF.

This chain links TRBV5-1 with TRBJ1-5; 8 nucleotides align to TRBD1. The CDR3 runs 15 residues. Germline-derived CDR1 and CDR2 are SGHRS and YFSETQ. V shed 0 bases and J 5 bases; nucleotides not matched to a gene: 4. This CDR3 is CASSLAGTGYQPQHF. The CDR3 nucleotides are TGCGCCAGCAGCTTGGCCGGGACAGGTTATCAGCCCCAGCATTTT.

The rearrangement links TRBV5-1 to TRBJ1-2; the match to TRBD1 covers 8 bases. Germline CDR1 is SGHRS and CDR2 is YFSETQ. The CDR3 is made up of 16 amino acids. J lost 2 bases, V lost 0 bases, and 6 bases had no gene match. The CDR3 spells CASSLGGQGGNYGYTF. The DNA for the CDR3 is TGCGCCAGCAGCTTGGGAGGACAGGGAGGAAACTATGGCTACACCTTC. The whole variable domain, remainder taken from reference TRBV5-1 and TRBJ1-2, is KAGVTQTPRYLIKTRGQQVTLSCSPISGHRSVSWYQQTPGQGLQFLFEYFSETQRNKGNFPGRFSGRQFSNSRSEMNVSTLELGDSALYLCASSLGGQGGNYGYTFGSGTRLTVV.

The chain is built from TRBV28 and TRBJ2-1; D is uncertain. Trimming stripped 8 bases from V and 5 bases from J, with 16 bases between. Germline CDR1 MDHEN, CDR2 SYDVKM. The CDR3 runs 14 residues. The chain's CDR3 is CASPPAGSNNEQFF. The CDR3 bases are TGTGCCAGCCCTCCGGCAGGATCGAACAATGAGCAGTTCTTC.

This rearrangement joins TRBV6-1 to TRBJ1-2; D uncertain. Germline CDR1 is MNHNS and CDR2 is SASEGT. This CDR3 has 14 residues. V was pared by 2 bases and J by 8 bases, with 15 bases between. The CDR3 spells CASSESPAGRGYTF. CDR3 sequence (DNA): TGTGCCAGCAGTGAAAGTCCGGCAGGTCGCGGCTACACCTTC.

V usage is TRBV20-1 and J usage is TRBJ1-4, with no clear D. CDR3 length: 11 amino acids. Germline loops: CDR1 DFQATT, CDR2 SNEGSKA (reference sequence). V lost 3 bases to trimming and J lost 4 bases, with 3 bases between them. CDR3 in DNA: TGCAGTGCTAGGTATAATGAAAAACTGTTTTTT. Its protein is CSARYNEKLFF.

The CDR3 coding sequence is TGTGCCAGCAGTGACGACCAGGGGGTTTGGGAGACCCAGTACTTC. Protein: CASSDDQGVWETQYF. The chain combines TRBV6-1 with TRBJ2-5, with 7 bases identical to TRBD1. CDR1 MNHNS and CDR2 SASEGT come from the germline V gene. This CDR3 has 15 amino acids. V shed 3 bases and J 5 bases; nucleotides not matched to a gene: 9.

This clone appeared a single time. Additional DNA sequences in this sample encode the identical CDR3. The rearrangement joins TRBV7-3 to TRBJ2-6; D might be TRBD1 (5 bases). The germline CDR1 and CDR2 sequences are SGHTA and FQGTGA. V lost 5 bases and J lost 0, with 5 bases in between. The CDR3 runs 14 residues. CDR3 coding DNA: TGTGCCAGCAGCACAGGCTCTGGGGCCAACGTCCTGACTTTC. Its protein product is CASSTGSGANVLTF.

The genes are TRBV28 and TRBJ2-7; a weak D match, TRBD1 (6 bases). From germline, CDR1 is MDHEN and CDR2 SYDVKM. V lost 5 bases, J lost 2 bases, and 13 bases lay in between. The CDR3 consists of 14 residues. DNA of the CDR3: TGTGCCAGCAGTCCCTGGACAGTGACCTACGAGCAGTACTTC. This translates into CASSPWTVTYEQYF.

The genes are TRBV2 and TRBJ1-1; possibly TRBD1 for D (5 bases). This CDR3 region has 14 residues. In germline, CDR1 is SNHLY, CDR2 FYNNEI. V lost 2 bases, J lost 3 bases, and 10 bases lay in between. The chain's CDR3 is CASSETPGHTEAFF. The DNA of the CDR3 is TGTGCCAGCAGTGAAACCCCGGGACACACTGAAGCTTTCTTT.